This T cell receptor beta chain was captured in a study of T cell repertoires in urothelial bladder cancer. Study-level findings and limits: Median infiltrating lymphocyte percentage was 1.5% to 2.5% in carcinoma specimens. Benign specimens held more T cells than urothelial carcinoma specimens.

On this clone: Its specificity is not known.

Clones were read by immunoSEQ multiplex PCR, and TCRdb kept only the in-frame ones, dropping some. The table has 10,000 or so clones, about two thirds seen once. V shed 5 bases, J shed 4 bases, and the junction held 8 bases outside the gene matches. The CDR3 runs 17 residues. Looked up from germline, CDR1 is SGHTA and CDR2 is FQGTGA. The sequenced sample consisted of tumor-infiltrating cells from bladder cancer. The chain is built from TRBV7-3 and TRBJ2-3, with 14 bases fitting TRBD2. The receptor was isolated from a human donor with a benign inflammatory bladder lesion. DNA of the CDR3: TGTGCCAGCAGCCCATGGGGACTAGCGGGGGTAGCAGATACGCAGTATTTT. Protein product: CASSPWGLAGVADTQYF. Complete variable domain (other parts from reference TRBV7-3 and TRBJ2-3): GAGVSQTPSNKVTEKGKYVELRCDPISGHTALYWYRQSLGQGPEFLIYFQGTGAADDSGLPNDRFFAVRPEGSVSTLKIQRTERGDSAVYLCASSPWGLAGVADTQYFGPGTRLTVL.